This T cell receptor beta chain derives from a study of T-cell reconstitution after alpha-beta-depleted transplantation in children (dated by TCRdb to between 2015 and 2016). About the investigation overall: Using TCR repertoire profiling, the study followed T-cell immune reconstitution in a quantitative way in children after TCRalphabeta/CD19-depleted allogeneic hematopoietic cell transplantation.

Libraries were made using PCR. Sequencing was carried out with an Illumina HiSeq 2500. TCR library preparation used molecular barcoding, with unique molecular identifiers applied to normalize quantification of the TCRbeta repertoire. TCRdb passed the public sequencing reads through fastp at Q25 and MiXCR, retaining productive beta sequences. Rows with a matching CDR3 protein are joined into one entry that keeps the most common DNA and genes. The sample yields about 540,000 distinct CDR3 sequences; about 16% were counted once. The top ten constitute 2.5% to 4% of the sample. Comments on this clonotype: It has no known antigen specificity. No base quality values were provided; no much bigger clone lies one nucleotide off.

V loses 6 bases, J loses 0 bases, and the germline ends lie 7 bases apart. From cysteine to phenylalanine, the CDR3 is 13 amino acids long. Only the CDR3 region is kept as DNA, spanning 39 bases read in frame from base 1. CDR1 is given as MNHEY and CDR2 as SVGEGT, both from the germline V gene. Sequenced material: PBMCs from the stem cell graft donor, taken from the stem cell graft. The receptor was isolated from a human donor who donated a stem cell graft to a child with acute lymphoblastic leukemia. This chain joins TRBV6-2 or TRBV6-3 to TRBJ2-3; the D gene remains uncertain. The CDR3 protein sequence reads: CASRNPSTDTQYF. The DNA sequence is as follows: TGTGCCAGCAGGAATCCAAGCACAGATACGCAGTATTTT.